This T cell receptor beta chain was identified in a study of vaccination effects on CD4 cells after COVID-19 (dated by TCRdb to between 2022 and 2023). With regard to the full study: Post-vaccine samples across the study were collected a median of 72 days after the second dose, with a range of 14 to 241. A total of 9 to 11 COVID-19 convalescent patients and a handful of SARS-CoV-2-naive healthy vaccine recipients were included in the full study. The study compared SARS-CoV-2 spike-specific CD4+ TCR repertoires before and after mRNA vaccination in COVID-19 convalescent patients and infection-naive vaccine recipients. Cultures from other donors in the study were sequenced using the Oncomine TCR Beta short-read assay on an Illumina iSeq 100.

About this clone: The antigen this receptor binds is unknown. It has no much larger one-base neighbor in the sample; base qualities were not kept.

CDR1 and CDR2 are drawn from the germline V gene: MRHNA, SNTAGT. Deletion took 2 bases off V and 4 bases off J, with a span of 12 bases between the germline ends. CDR3 length: 14 amino acids, cysteine to valine. Only the CDR3 part of the read is kept: 42 bases, read in frame from the first base. Study-wide conclusions, independent of this receptor: At late post-vaccination timepoints, both infection-induced and vaccine-induced clones showed marked clonal contraction, consistent with waning T cell responses. The study was limited by a small number of convalescent patients, and early post-infection timepoints were lacking. In healthy vaccine recipients, vaccine-induced clones were almost all SARS-CoV-2 mono-reactive, with only 1 of 255 being cross-reactive with common cold coronaviruses.

In the ViraFEST assay, PBMC were stimulated with viral peptide pools, and TCR sequencing was then used to find antigen-specific CD4+ T cell clonotypes based on their expansion. After 10 to 11 days of culture, CD4+ T cells were isolated with the EasySep CD4+ T cell isolation kit. Two doses of either the BNT162b2 or the mRNA-1273 mRNA SARS-CoV-2 vaccine were administered to participants. The absence of prior SARS-CoV-2 infection in healthy vaccine recipients was confirmed by negative nucleocapsid antibodies before and after vaccination. About 2.1 million PBMC per well were cultured with about 9.6 ug/ml peptides in IMDM containing about 5% human AB serum, approximately 10 IU/ml IL-2 and gentamicin. On days 3 and 7, half of the culture medium was replaced with fresh IL-2-containing medium. Each peptide stimulation condition was cultured in triplicate wells unless otherwise noted. PBMC were separated from whole blood using Ficoll-Paque Plus gradient centrifugation and were then either cryopreserved at -140C or used fresh. Overlapping peptide pools spanned the spike proteins of SARS-CoV-2 and the common cold coronaviruses HCoV-NL63, HCoV-OC43 and HCoV-229E. The QIAamp micro DNA kit was used to extract genomic DNA from the cultured CD4+ T cells.

Library construction relied on the immunoSEQ multiplex PCR assay. DNA from the CD4+ T cells that had been cultured and isolated underwent TCR beta CDR3 sequencing. As for how the authors treated the data: Non-productive TCR sequences were discarded, and reads were trimmed to the CDR3 region, with only CDR3s of 7 or more amino acids retained. Antigen-specific clonotypes were identified using the MANAFEST web app by comparison of expansion in peptide wells against reference cultures. Positive clones required FDR<0.05 expansion versus reference and all other wells, odds ratio above 5, and frequency above 0.1% in two replicate wells. A clonotype was defined as cross-reactive if the clonotype was significantly expanded both in SARS-CoV-2 spike wells and in at least one common cold coronavirus spike condition. Using the stringdist R package, CDR3 similarity was measured by Levenshtein distance, and unrooted trees were constructed with ape in R 3.6.1. Sourced from immuneACCESS, this table was stored by TCRdb with only in-frame sequences that have V and J called. A share of the clones is absent; for the studies checked, an unresolved V gene accounts for under half, and the remainder has no known explanation. The DNA gave D and trimming, while V, J and clone size come from that table. This sample gives tens of thousands of clones in total; roughly 81% of them show up just once. The top ten hold approximately 1.5% of the sample.

This TCR was sampled from a human donor who received a COVID-19 vaccine. The chain employs TRBV6-4 and TRBJ2-7, with the D gene call left open. The specimen was CD4+ T cells from PBMCs cultured with HCoV-229E spike peptides, collected after COVID-19 vaccination. The cell subset or site label for this specimen denotes: HCoV-229E spike overlapping peptide pool stimulation. The CDR3 loop reads CASSDGAHYYEQYV. The DNA is as follows: TGTGCCAGCAGTGACGGAGCACACTATTACGAGCAGTACGTC.